The 29 T cell receptor beta chains presented below share a single source sample, sequenced in a study of cytomegalovirus exposure and HLA in healthy donors. With 60 Vbeta and 13 Jbeta primers, the PCR was carried out. Only in-frame clones appear in the TCRdb table, and some are missing; sequencing was by immunoSEQ multiplex PCR. The sample lists about 120,000 clones, 74% seen once, with 2% to 2.5% in the top ten. The sequenced sample was PBMCs. These receptors all stem from a human donor in good health.

This clone has only a few counts. V is TRBV6-4 and J is TRBJ2-2; D is perhaps TRBD1 (6 bases). With 6 bases removed from V and 6 bases from J, the gap between germline ends came to 17 bases. From germline, CDR1 is MRHNA and CDR2 SNTAGT. The CDR3 contains 15 residues. This chain's CDR3 is CASRATQGSPGELFF. CDR3 DNA: TGTGCCAGCAGAGCAACCCAGGGGTCCCCCGGGGAGCTGTTTTTT.

J is TRBJ2-3 and V is TRBV7-9, with 9 bases lining up with TRBD2. The CDR3 is 15 residues long. V dropped 5 bases and J dropped 3; count of bases not matched to a gene: 6. CDR1 is SEHNR and CDR2 is FQNEAQ in the germline V gene (reference sequence). This CDR3 is CASSPWREGTDTQYF. The CDR3 coding sequence is TGTGCCAGCAGCCCATGGCGGGAGGGAACAGATACGCAGTATTTT. Combining the CDR3 with reference TRBV7-9 and TRBJ2-3 gives the whole variable domain DTGVSQNPRHKITKRGQNVTFRCDPISEHNRLYWYRQTLGQGPEFLTYFQNEAQLEKSRLLSDRFSAERPKGSFSTLEIQRTEQGDSAMYLCASSPWREGTDTQYFGPGTRLTVL.

The chain is built from TRBV19 and TRBJ2-3; D possibly corresponds to TRBD2 (5 bases). Germline-derived CDR1 and CDR2 are LNHDA and SQIVND (reference sequence). The CDR3 sequence is 14 residues long. The V gene lost 5 bases and the J gene lost 0 bases, with 9 bases spanning the gap. CDR3 amino acids: CASSRGISTDTQYF. CDR3 in DNA: TGTGCCAGTAGTCGAGGGATTAGCACAGATACGCAGTATTTT.

A single count supports this clone. V and J are TRBV15 and TRBJ2-5; the match to TRBD1 covers 9 bases. J was trimmed by 4 bases and V by 0 bases; bases with no gene match: 3. CDR1 is LNHNV and CDR2 is YYDKDF in the germline V gene (reference sequence). There are 15 residues in the CDR3. The CDR3 coding sequence is TGTGCCACCAGCAGAGATCACAGGGGGCGAGAGACCCAGTACTTC. Amino acids: CATSRDHRGRETQYF.

V usage is TRBV28 and J usage is TRBJ1-4; weak D call: TRBD1 (6 bases). The CDR3 consists of 15 residues. Germline V lookup: CDR1 MDHEN, CDR2 SYDVKM. V lost 10 bases and J lost 3, with 18 bases in between. As DNA, the CDR3 is TGTGCCACCAGAGGGGCCCCAGGGGCTAATGAAAAACTGTTTTTT. The encoded protein is CATRGAPGANEKLFF.

The chain is built from TRBV6-1 and TRBJ2-7; D might be TRBD1 (5 bases). Between the trimmed V and J ends, which lost 4 bases and 0 bases, there was a span of 7 bases. CDR3 length: 13 amino acids. Germline V gene data show CDR1 as MNHNS and CDR2 as SASEGT. The CDR3 sequence: CASSGQNSYEQYF. In nucleotides, the CDR3 is TGTGCCAGCAGTGGACAGAACTCCTACGAGCAGTACTTC.

This chain joins TRBV2 and TRBJ1-1; D gene unclear. CDR3 length equals 16 residues. CDR1 SNHLY and CDR2 FYNNEI come from the germline V gene. Trimming removed 8 bases at V and 0 bases at J, with 19 bases between. The CDR3 nucleotides are TGTGCCAGCGTTTGGGATCGGCGGGCAATGAACACTGAAGCTTTCTTT. Translation gives CASVWDRRAMNTEAFF.

The chain couples TRBV7-3 to TRBJ2-3; 8 bases fit TRBD2. Germline V CDR1 and CDR2: SGHTA, FQGTGA. The V and J ends lost 5 bases and 5 bases, in that order; junction bases with no gene match: 12. The CDR3 consists of 16 residues. CDR3 in amino acids: CASSRGGGLRGDTQYF. CDR3 bases: TGTGCCAGCAGCCGAGGCGGGGGGCTTAGGGGAGATACGCAGTATTTT.

J is TRBJ2-5 and V is TRBV7-7; a possible D gene is TRBD2 (6 bases). In germline, CDR1 is SSHAT, CDR2 FNYEAQ (reference sequence). The CDR3 contains 13 residues. The CDR3 region has the DNA TGTGCTAGCGGAGCGGGTCCCCAGGGGACCCAGTACTTC. It codes for CASGAGPQGTQYF.

The CDR3 DNA is TGTGCCAGCAGCTTAGGTGGGACAGCAGACACTGAAGCTTTCTTT. This codes for CASSLGGTADTEAFF. The chain employs TRBV7-6 and TRBJ1-1; 7 bases map to TRBD1. The CDR3 runs 15 residues. Germline V gene data show CDR1 as SGHVS and CDR2 as FNYEAQ. With 1 base clipped from V and 3 bases from J, the junction kept 5 bases outside the gene matches. The full variable domain, with the rest looked up from reference TRBV7-6 and TRBJ1-1, is GAGVSQSPRYKVTKRGQDVALRCDPISGHVSLYWYRQALGQGPEFLTYFNYEAQQDKSGLPNDRFSAERPEGSISTLTIQRTEQRDSAMYRCASSLGGTADTEAFFGQGTRLTVV.

This chain uses TRBV5-4 with TRBJ2-7; 7 bases line up with TRBD1. Germline CDR1 SGHNT, CDR2 YYREEE (reference sequence). The CDR3 runs to 14 residues. Trimming took 0 bases from V and 4 from J; bases not matched to a gene: 4. The CDR3 sequence is CASSLDRGVYEQYF. As DNA, the CDR3 is TGTGCCAGCAGCTTGGACAGGGGTGTGTACGAGCAGTACTTC.

This chain joins TRBV27 and TRBJ1-1, with 7 bases fitting TRBD1. The CDR3 is 15 amino acids. Trimming at V came to 5 bases and at J to 1 base, leaving 7 bases not matched to a gene. The germline V gene has CDR1 MNHEY and CDR2 SMNVEV (reference sequence). CDR3 DNA sequence: TGTGCCAGCAGTCCTCTCAGGACAGGGAACACTGAAGCTTTCTTT. Translated, it gives CASSPLRTGNTEAFF.

DNA of the CDR3: TGTGCCAGCAGTCCGATCGGGAACACTGAAGCTTTCTTT. The encoded protein is CASSPIGNTEAFF. V gene TRBV27 combines with J gene TRBJ1-1; D gene ambiguous. Germline CDR1 reads MNHEY; CDR2 reads SMNVEV (reference sequence). This CDR3 is 13 amino acids long. Trimming left V 5 bases short and J 1 base short, with 8 bases between.

To note about this clone: Other DNA sequences in this specimen translate into the identical CDR3. The chain is built from TRBV30 and TRBJ1-5; no definite D call. The CDR3 consists of 13 residues. Trimming took off 1 base at V and 6 bases at J, with 10 bases between the two ends. Germline V lookup: CDR1 GTSNPN, CDR2 SVGIG (reference sequence). This CDR3 is CAWSGLGGQPQHF. CDR3 nucleotides: TGTGCCTGGAGTGGGCTTGGCGGTCAGCCCCAGCATTTT.

CDR3 protein: CASSLDRGYNQPQHF. As DNA, the CDR3 is TGTGCCAGTAGTCTGGACAGGGGGTACAATCAGCCCCAGCATTTT. V usage is TRBV19 and J usage is TRBJ1-5, with TRBD1 matching 10 bases. With 5 bases clipped from V and 3 bases from J, the junction kept 4 bases outside the gene matches. Germline V gene lookup returns CDR1 LNHDA and CDR2 SQIVND (reference sequence). The CDR3 consists of 15 residues.

The J gene is TRBJ2-5, the V gene TRBV7-2; 10 bases line up with TRBD1. V was clipped by 5 bases and J by 9 bases; unmatched bases: 9. Germline values: CDR1 SGHTA, CDR2 FQGNSA. The CDR3 totals 14 residues. DNA for the CDR3: TGTGCCAGCAGCGCGGGACAGGGGATTACGGCCCAGTACTTC. Its translation is CASSAGQGITAQYF.

The rearrangement joins TRBV2 to TRBJ2-5; the match to TRBD2 covers 15 bases. In germline, CDR1 is SNHLY, CDR2 FYNNEI. The CDR3 length is 16 residues. Trimming removed 4 bases from V and 5 bases from J; junction bases left unmatched: 5. The CDR3 sequence is CASSGTSGRAGETQYF. For the CDR3, the DNA is TGTGCCAGCAGTGGGACTAGCGGGAGGGCGGGGGAGACCCAGTACTTC.

This clone was picked up one time. The chain links TRBV5-1 to TRBJ1-1; TRBD1 agrees at 10 bases. Germline CDR1 reads SGHRS; CDR2 reads YFSETQ. This CDR3 comprises 17 residues. Unmatched junction bases numbered 9, after V lost 3 bases and J lost 1 base. CDR3 protein: CASSSTDRGLANTEAFF. The CDR3 region has the DNA TGCGCCAGCAGCTCAACCGACAGGGGGCTTGCGAACACTGAAGCTTTCTTT.

The chain uses TRBV7-2 and TRBJ2-4; 9 nucleotides agree with TRBD1. Germline CDR1 SGHTA, CDR2 FQGNSA. The CDR3 covers 12 residues. The V segment lost 5 bases and the J segment 15 bases; nucleotides outside the gene matches: 8. CDR3 protein: CASSRDRGILYF. Here the CDR3 DNA reads TGTGCCAGCAGCCGCGACAGGGGGATTTTGTACTTC.

This chain connects TRBV27 to TRBJ2-3; tentatively, D is TRBD1 (5 bases). Trimming shortened V by 4 bases and J by 1 base, and 9 bases separated the two germline ends. Germline V gene sequence: CDR1 MNHEY, CDR2 SMNVEV (reference sequence). The CDR3 sequence is 14 residues long. The CDR3 protein is CASSYARGTDTQYF. The CDR3, as DNA: TGTGCCAGCAGTTACGCCAGGGGCACAGATACGCAGTATTTT.

This clone was counted between two and nine times. V usage is TRBV7-9 and J usage is TRBJ2-7, with D maybe TRBD1 (6 bases). Germline V gene lookup returns CDR1 SEHNR and CDR2 FQNEAQ (reference sequence). CDR3 length: 15 amino acids. The V and J ends lost 2 bases and 0 bases respectively, with 11 bases between them. The CDR3 region is CASSLPTGTSYEQYF. The CDR3 region has the DNA TGTGCCAGCAGCTTACCTACAGGGACCTCCTACGAGCAGTACTTC.

This rearrangement joins TRBV25-1 to TRBJ2-1; 7 bases map to TRBD2. The germline gives CDR1 MGHDK, CDR2 SYGVNS. The CDR3 loop spans 17 amino acids. V trimming: 2 bases; J trimming: 5 bases; junction bases outside the gene matches: 12. CDR3 amino acids: CASSERASGATHNEQFF. The CDR3 DNA follows: TGTGCCAGCAGTGAAAGGGCTAGCGGCGCTACCCACAATGAGCAGTTCTTC.

A word on this clone: One junction end does not reproduce the germline sequence, and a read error may be involved. The V and J genes are TRBV5-6 and TRBJ2-7, with D perhaps matching TRBD1 (6 bases). This CDR3 is 15 amino acids long. CDR1 is SGHDT and CDR2 is YYEEEE in the germline V gene. The CDR3 here is CASSLVNRDTLERYF. CDR3 nucleotides: TGTGCCAGCAGCTTGGTAAATCGGGACACCCTCGAGCGGTACTTC.

The rearrangement links TRBV9 to TRBJ2-2, with 9 bases that match TRBD1. J gave up 1 base and V 3 bases, and 10 bases lay outside the gene matches. The germline V gene encodes CDR1 SGDLS and CDR2 YYNGEE. The length of the CDR3 is 18 residues. CDR3 DNA sequence: TGTGCCAGCAGCGAGGGAGGTAGGGGACAGGGGAACACCGGGGAGCTGTTTTTT. As protein: CASSEGGRGQGNTGELFF.

V usage is TRBV5-1 and J usage is TRBJ2-7, with D possibly matching TRBD2 (7 bases). Trimming left V 0 bases short and J 4 bases short, with 14 bases between. Germline lookup yields CDR1 SGHRS and CDR2 YFSETQ. The CDR3 contains 15 residues. CDR3 DNA sequence: TGCGCCAGCAGCTTGGCTTCGGGGGGCTGGTACGAGCAGTACTTC. Its translation is CASSLASGGWYEQYF.

The genes are TRBV29-1 and TRBJ2-7; the match to TRBD2 covers 8 bases. The V gene end was trimmed by 7 bases and the J gene end by 4 bases; junction bases not matched to a gene: 9. Germline V gene sequence: CDR1 SQVTM, CDR2 ANQGSEA. CDR3 length: 13 amino acids. The CDR3, as DNA: TGCAGCGCCACACGGGGGGGAATTTACGAGCAGTACTTC. It specifies CSATRGGIYEQYF.

The chain has TRBV10-2 and TRBJ1-5; 8 nucleotides agree with TRBD1. The V gene's germline CDR1 is WSHSY and CDR2 SAAADI. The junction had 6 bases not matched to a gene; V was cut back by 6 bases and J by 2 bases. This CDR3 contains 15 residues. The CDR3 loop is CASRPTGARNQPQHF. In DNA form, the CDR3 reads TGCGCCAGCAGACCGACAGGGGCACGCAATCAGCCCCAGCATTTT.

In this sample, this clone turned up once. For the CDR3, the DNA is TGTGCCAGCAGCCCGGGACAGGGAGGACACGAGCAGTACTTC. It encodes CASSPGQGGHEQYF. This rearrangement joins TRBV9 to TRBJ2-7, with 9 bases identical to TRBD1. The J segment lost 5 bases and the V segment lost 4 bases, leaving 7 bases of the junction unmatched. Germline assignment: CDR1 SGDLS and CDR2 YYNGEE. This CDR3 has 14 residues.

V and J are TRBV29-1 and TRBJ2-3, with D possibly matching TRBD2 (6 bases). V lost 7 bases and J 7 bases, leaving 18 bases between the germline ends. CDR1 is SQVTM and CDR2 is ANQGSEA in the germline V gene. This CDR3 is 13 amino acids long. CDR3 protein: CSAGSAEGNTQYF. CDR3 in DNA: TGCAGCGCTGGGTCAGCGGAGGGGAATACGCAGTATTTT.